The T cell receptor beta chain under discussion was sequenced for a study of blood T cell repertoires in COVID-19. The wider study: Whether acute or convalescent, the COVID-19 samples came from the United States, Italy and Spain. T cells, B-cell-depleted T cells, or PBMCs provided the cDNA or gDNA that served as material.

Per the original methods: By means of reference gene primer amplification, nucleated cell counts were estimated. Repertoires were generated with immunoSEQ multiplex PCR, while TCRdb's copy carries only in-frame clones and drops some. The D gene and trimming were derived from the DNA, and the V and J assignments and clone size from that table. The data contain some 130,000 clones, approximately 84% of them seen just once; the ten biggest clones take up about 13%. Input material: peripheral blood. The receptor's source is a human donor in a cohort sampled during active COVID-19.

CDR3 DNA: TGCGCCAGCAGCTTGACCCAGGGGAGCCAAGAGACCCAGTACTTC. Its translation is CASSLTQGSQETQYF. The chain is built from TRBV5-1 and TRBJ2-5; D may be TRBD1 (6 bases). This CDR3 has 15 residues. Per the germline V gene, CDR1 is SGHRS and CDR2 is YFSETQ. Trimming removed 1 base at V and 1 base at J, with 11 bases between.